One sample yielded the 15 T cell receptor beta chains listed below, sequenced in a study of patients and donors after allogeneic stem cell transplantation. TCRdb redid the calling of the RT-PCR reads with MiXCR, one entry per CDR3 protein. In the table there are more than 55,000 distinct CDR3 sequences, 13% of which are singletons. The specimen was blood, either unsorted or a sorted T cell fraction (not recorded which). The receptors come from a human donor who was either an allogeneic HSCT recipient or a stem cell or donor lymphocyte infusion donor (not recorded which). It is not recorded whose cells these are; they may come from a transplant donor.

The V gene is TRBV5-1, the J gene TRBJ2-1; D possibly corresponds to TRBD1 (6 bases). This CDR3 is 16 amino acids long. The V gene lost 4 bases and the J gene lost 0 bases, with 14 bases spanning the gap. Germline V gene data show CDR1 as SGHRS and CDR2 as YFSETQ. CDR3 in DNA: TGCGCCAGCAGCCTTGACGGGACACCCTCCTACAATGAGCAGTTCTTC. Amino acids: CASSLDGTPSYNEQFF.

Here the CDR3 DNA reads TGTGCCAGCAGTCGCGTGACCGCCGGGGAGCTGTTTTTT. Translated, it gives CASSRVTAGELFF. The chain is built from TRBV27 and TRBJ2-2; D remains ambiguous. V was trimmed by 5 bases and J by 6 bases, leaving 10 bases between them. CDR3 length equals 13 residues. CDR1 is MNHEY, CDR2 SMNVEV, per germline (reference sequence).

This clonotype has a handful of counts. This chain's CDR3 is CASSLTGTLEQGTDTQYF. As DNA, the CDR3 is TGCGCCAGCAGCTTGACCGGGACGCTGGAGCAAGGGACAGATACGCAGTATTTT. The chain combines TRBV5-1 with TRBJ2-3; D may correspond to TRBD1 or TRBD2 (5 bases each). There are 18 residues in the CDR3. V lost 1 base to trimming and J lost 3 bases, with 21 bases between them. Germline V gene sequence: CDR1 SGHRS, CDR2 YFSETQ.

This clonotype is termed medium-sized. The chain combines TRBV10-2 with TRBJ2-1, with TRBD2 matching over 10 bases. Trimming took 2 bases from V and 4 from J; bases not matched to a gene: 5. Germline CDR1 is WSHSY and CDR2 is SAAADI. The CDR3 loop spans 16 amino acids. The CDR3: CASSEGAGGTYNEQFF. Here the CDR3 DNA reads TGCGCCAGCAGTGAGGGAGCGGGAGGGACATACAATGAGCAGTTCTTC.

This clonotype was counted only a few times. This chain uses TRBV7-8 with TRBJ2-2; 12 bases fit TRBD2. V lost 5 bases to trimming and J lost 5 bases; unmatched junction nucleotides: 6. The CDR3 loop spans 16 amino acids. CDR1 SGHVS and CDR2 FQNEAQ come from the germline V gene. Here the CDR3 reads CASSHRLAGATGELFF. The DNA of the CDR3 is TGTGCCAGCAGCCACCGACTAGCGGGAGCTACCGGGGAGCTGTTTTTT.

This clonotype is a singleton in its sample. V is TRBV5-1 and J is TRBJ2-1, with D perhaps matching TRBD1 (5 bases). CDR3 size: 19 residues. V was trimmed by 3 bases and J by 4 bases, leaving 26 bases between them. Germline V gene sequence: CDR1 SGHRS, CDR2 YFSETQ. The CDR3, as DNA: TGCGCCAGCAGCTCCTCCATCTCGACAGCCATTTCTGAGTACAATGAGCAGTTCTTC. This sequence encodes CASSSSISTAISEYNEQFF.

This sequence joins TRBV6-6 and TRBJ2-1; 11 nucleotides match TRBD2. Germline assignment: CDR1 MNHNY and CDR2 SVGAGI (reference sequence). Trimming cost V 4 bases and J 5 bases; bases outside gene matches: 4. This CDR3 region has 15 residues. The CDR3 DNA reads TGTGCCAGCAGTTCCCCGACTAGCGGGGACAATGAGCAGTTCTTC. Translated, it gives CASSSPTSGDNEQFF.

This clonotype was counted many times. The chain is built from TRBV12-3 or TRBV12-4 and TRBJ2-2, with 8 bases lining up with TRBD1. J was trimmed by 7 bases and V by 7 bases; bases with no gene match: 11. CDR3 length equals 15 residues. Written as DNA, the CDR3 is TGTGCCAGCACCCTCCGGACAGGGTGGAACGGGGAGCTGTTTTTT. Protein sequence: CASTLRTGWNGELFF.

This clonotype turned up a few times. This sequence joins TRBV7-6 and TRBJ2-1, with D tentatively TRBD2 (6 bases). Trimming took off 4 bases at V and 9 bases at J, with 7 bases between the two ends. There are 11 residues in the CDR3. The germline V gene has CDR1 SGHVS and CDR2 FNYEAQ. The CDR3 DNA sequence: TGTGCCAGCAGCTGGGGACTTGAGCAGTTCTTC. Protein sequence: CASSWGLEQFF.

This clonotype has at least ten counts. This chain joins TRBV13 and TRBJ1-6; D gene ambiguous. The germline CDR1 and CDR2 sequences are PRHDT and FYEKMQ (reference sequence). V gave up 3 bases and J gave up 4 bases, with 4 bases separating them. This CDR3 has 13 residues. The CDR3 DNA follows: TGTGCCAGCAGCTTGAGTTATAATTCACCCCTCCACTTT. It specifies CASSLSYNSPLHF.

Many counts were recorded for this clonotype. The CDR3 region is CASSLGVAGEKLFF. The CDR3 DNA sequence: TGTGCCAGCAGTTTAGGCGTCGCGGGTGAAAAACTGTTTTTT. This chain uses TRBV12-3 or TRBV12-4 with TRBJ1-4, with unresolved D. The CDR3 spans 14 residues. With 1 base removed from V and 7 bases from J, the gap between germline ends came to 10 bases.

This clonotype was seen at least ten times. The chain uses TRBV9 and TRBJ1-1; no reliable D call. The CDR3 is 15 amino acids. Germline CDR1 is SGDLS and CDR2 is YYNGEE. Trimming shortened V by 0 bases and J by 0 bases, and 9 bases separated the two germline ends. CDR3 bases: TGTGCCAGCAGCGTAGCTACCCCAGTGAACACTGAAGCTTTCTTT. Translated, it gives CASSVATPVNTEAFF.

This chain joins TRBV10-3 and TRBJ2-2; D tentatively fits TRBD1 or TRBD2 (5 bases each). The germline gives CDR1 ENHRY, CDR2 SYGVKD. The CDR3 runs 13 residues. V dropped 3 bases and J dropped 6 bases, with 8 bases sitting between them. The CDR3 region is CAISDPGPGELFF. The CDR3 nucleotides read TGTGCCATCAGTGATCCGGGGCCCGGGGAGCTGTTTTTT.

In its sample, this clonotype was seen a few times. The rearrangement uses TRBV7-2 and TRBJ2-3; perhaps D is TRBD1 or TRBD2 (5 bases each). V lost 6 bases, J lost 1 base, and 14 bases lay in between. The CDR3 loop spans 15 amino acids. Germline CDR1 is SGHTA and CDR2 is FQGNSA. The chain's CDR3 is CASSWSGGGTDTQYF. The CDR3 DNA reads as TGTGCCAGCAGTTGGTCTGGGGGAGGCACAGATACGCAGTATTTT.

The chain links TRBV27 to TRBJ2-5, with D hard to call. The V gene's germline CDR1 is MNHEY and CDR2 SMNVEV (reference sequence). The length of the CDR3 is 14 residues. V was clipped by 1 base and J by 5 bases, with 11 bases between them. DNA of the CDR3: TGTGCCAGCAGTTTATTTCCCAGGTCGGAGACCCAGTACTTC. Translated: CASSLFPRSETQYF.